This paragraph covers one T cell receptor (beta chain) sequence. The clone's antigen remains unknown. It has no much larger one-base neighbor in the sample; base qualities were not kept. The data were taken from a study of response to subunit inactivated influenza vaccine (dated by TCRdb to 2016 to 2018). For the study in its entirety: Deep quantitative profiling of the T cell receptor repertoire was used in the study to follow responses to a trivalent subunit inactivated influenza vaccine. General conclusions and limits of the study: The authors suggested that each seasonal influenza vaccination may recruit only a limited number of new T cells.

The protocol used for the library was RT-PCR. Sequenced on an Illumina HiSeq 2500. TCRdb applied fastp at Q25 and MiXCR to the public reads, then kept only in-frame beta chains. Records with the same CDR3 protein are collapsed into one entry carrying the most frequent genes and DNA. The sample data list roughly 290,000 distinct CDR3 sequences, and roughly 22% of these were observed just once. The top ten clones comprise about a tenth of the sample. According to the germline V gene, CDR1 reads SGHTA and CDR2 reads FQGNSA. The cysteine opens and the phenylalanine closes a CDR3 of 15 amino acids. The read is trimmed to its CDR3 DNA, 45 bases read in frame from base 1. V was cut back by 4 bases and J by 0 bases, leaving a gap of 12 bases between them.

The chain is encoded by TRBV7-2 joined to TRBJ1-1; a tentative D call is TRBD1 (6 bases match). Sequences were derived from PBMCs from blood, sampled approximately 20 months after vaccination. The receptor was isolated from a man between 45 and 75 years old who received an inactivated influenza vaccine. Donor details come from another sample of the same person, matched by shared clones. The DNA is as follows: TGTGCCAGCAGCTCAGCGGGGGGCCTGAACACTGAAGCTTTCTTT. It encodes CASSSAGGLNTEAFF.